The present entry profiles one T cell receptor (beta chain) with its context. Its antigen remains undetermined. No base quality values were provided; no much bigger clone lies one nucleotide off. Receptor amplification or capture employed 5' RACE. TCRdb shows the sequencer as Illumina HiSeq 2500. The second PCR ran for roughly 7 to 11 cycles and used a J-beta primer mix along with a sample-barcoded 5' primer. A template-switch 5' adaptor carrying 12 random nucleotides introduced a unique molecular identifier onto each TCR beta cDNA molecule. Each sample yielded at least 3 million CDR3-containing paired-end reads. First-strand cDNA synthesis was performed from all RNA using the Mint cDNA synthesis kit, with priming by a TRBC-specific oligonucleotide. Following uracil-DNA glycosylase treatment, a first 18-cycle PCR with universal primers M1SS and BC2_uni_R was performed on all cDNA. On the authors' methods: Normalization of each sample was performed by random selection of 1 million high-quality reads, each carrying a distinct molecular identifier. Instead of being binned into consensus sequences, reads that shared molecular identifiers were thrown out. MiTCR, set to a Q25 quality threshold and the strictest error-elimination algorithm, was used for CDR3 identification, clonotype clustering and error correction. Lower-bound total TCR beta diversity was estimated with a nonparametric unseen species model using Euler transformation. The raw public reads went through TCRdb reprocessing: fastp at Q25, MiXCR clone calling, in-frame beta chains kept. Rows with a matching CDR3 protein are joined into one entry that keeps the most common DNA and genes. TCRdb, rather than the study authors, made the V and J calls. This sample comprises about 760,000 distinct CDR3 sequences, 25% of them detected only once. Clones ranked in the top ten supply just under 9.5% of the sample.

This specimen comes from a study of blood T cells in healthy people across ages (dated by TCRdb to about 2015). Study-wide context: Template switching captured roughly one uniquely barcoded TCR beta cDNA molecule per two T cells in model experiments. For two donors (one aged 18 to 29 and one aged 80 or older), the study analyzed two additional independent replicas of 1 million unique cDNA reads from the same blood draw. To track age-related changes in TCR beta repertoire diversity, the study relied on deep sequencing normalized with unique cDNA molecular identifiers. Donors were grouped into four age groups: young (average roughly 15 years), middle-aged (around 39), aged (around 60) and long-lived (over 80).

Summary of the overall study and its limitations: The CMV infection status of donors was not known, potentially confounding age-related changes in expanded clonotypes. There was a strong correlation between observed TCR beta diversity and the percentage of naive T cells measured by flow cytometry. Compared with the aged group, more naive CD4+ T cells, fewer expanded clones and increased TCR diversity were shown by the long-lived group, suggesting age selection. Observed TCR beta diversity per million T cells fell roughly linearly with age, and a significant reduction was already apparent by age approximately 41. Estimates of total diversity based on one million sequenced T cells were regarded as lower bounds and as underestimates. Since profiling was done on bulk unsorted PBMCs, naive and antigen-experienced compartments could not be conclusively compared.

Per the germline V gene, LGHNA is the CDR1 and YSLEER is the CDR2. Spanning cysteine to phenylalanine, the CDR3 consists of 15 amino acids. Just CDR3 DNA is preserved here, 45 bases in frame from base 1. V lost 1 base and J lost 2 bases, and the count of bases not matched to a germline gene is 2. Systemically healthy Caucasian individuals from Russia, 39 in total and aged roughly 6 to 95 years, were included as donors. Approximately 9.3 milliliters of peripheral blood were drawn from each donor into EDTA-treated Vacutainer tubes. Ficoll-Paque density-gradient centrifugation was used to isolate PBMCs, with at least 7 million obtained per sample. Total RNA, at least 6 micrograms per sample, was extracted from PBMCs with Trizol reagent. For every donor, flow cytometry on a PBMC aliquot measured the percentage of naive CD45RAhigh/CD27high T cells. Separately, the same data were catalogued under a study of T cells of mothers and their children. The second publication reports: The donors were nine systemically healthy Caucasian individuals, made up of three mothers and their six children. cDNA synthesis used all of the extracted RNA, with approximately 1.4 ug of RNA in each 15 ul reaction. Sample barcodes and 2-4 random nucleotides were added via the M1S primer in the second PCR. Over 8 million TCR beta CDR3 reads were obtained for each mother, and around 2.7 million reads were obtained for each child. In both related and unrelated pairs, thymic selection shapes the output of TCR recombination in a similar way, with inherited differences having only a minor effect. Normalized repertoire overlap was always slightly but never significantly higher in related than unrelated mother-child pairs. With a sensitivity of approximately 100 clones per million clonotypes, no persistent microchimeric T cell clones were detected. The study used deep NGS to compare TCR beta repertoires of mothers and children, seeking features distinguishing related mother-child pairs from unrelated individuals. On average, the children were roughly 11 +/- 4 years old, while the mothers were around 42 +/- 4 years old. After adapter ligation with NEBNext reagents, the libraries were sequenced on Illumina HiSeq 2000 with 100+100 nt paired-end reads. To prevent cross-contamination, the mother and child libraries were prepared a month apart and were sequenced in separate runs. Between 500,000 and 2,000,000 distinct TCR beta clonotypes were identified per donor. Naive TCR beta clonotypes were estimated from low-frequency clonotypes matched to each donor's FACS-determined naive share, without sorting.

This receptor was taken from a boy under 18 in good health. The rearranged segments are TRBV4-3 and TRBJ1-3, with 7 bases aligning to TRBD1. Sequencing was done on a sample of blood. In nucleotide form, the sequence is TGCGCCAGCAGCCAAGGGACAGGCCCTGGAAACACCATATATTTT. Translated, this is CASSQGTGPGNTIYF.